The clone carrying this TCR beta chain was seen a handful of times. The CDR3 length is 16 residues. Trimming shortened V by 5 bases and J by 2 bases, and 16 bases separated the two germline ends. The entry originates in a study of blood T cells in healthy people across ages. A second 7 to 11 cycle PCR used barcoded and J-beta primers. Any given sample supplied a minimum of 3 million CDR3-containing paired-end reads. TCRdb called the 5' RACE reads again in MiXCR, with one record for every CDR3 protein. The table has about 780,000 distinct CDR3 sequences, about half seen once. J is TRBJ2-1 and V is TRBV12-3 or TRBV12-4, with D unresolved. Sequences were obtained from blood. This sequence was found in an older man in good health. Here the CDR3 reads CASSPHPLGTYNEQFF. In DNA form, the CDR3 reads TGTGCCAGCAGTCCCCACCCTTTGGGAACCTACAATGAGCAGTTCTTC.